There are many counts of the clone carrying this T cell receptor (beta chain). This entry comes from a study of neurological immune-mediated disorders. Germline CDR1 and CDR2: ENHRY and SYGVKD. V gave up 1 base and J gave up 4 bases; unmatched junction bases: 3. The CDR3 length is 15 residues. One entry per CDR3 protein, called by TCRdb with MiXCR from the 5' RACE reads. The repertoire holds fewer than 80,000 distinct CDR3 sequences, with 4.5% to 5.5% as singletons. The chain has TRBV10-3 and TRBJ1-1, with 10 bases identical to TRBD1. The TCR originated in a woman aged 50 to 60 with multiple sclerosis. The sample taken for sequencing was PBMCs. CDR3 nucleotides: TGTGCCATCAGTGAGTATGGGACAGGGGTCACTGAAGCTTTCTTT. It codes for CAISEYGTGVTEAFF.